Reported below is one TCR beta chain. This sample was included in a study of blood T cell repertoires in COVID-19. Study-level background: Material from acute and convalescent COVID-19 was sourced from the United States, Italy and Spain.

Sequenced by immunoSEQ multiplex PCR; TCRdb stores in-frame clones only, minus some. The sample comprises fewer than 200,000 clones, about 86% of which are singletons, and over 7.5% rests with the top ten. Germline CDR1 is SNHLY and CDR2 is FYNNEI. This CDR3 is built from 13 residues. The V and J ends lost 10 bases and 6 bases respectively, with 15 bases between them. What was sequenced was peripheral blood. This clonotype was obtained from a man aged 45-65 years with active or convalescent COVID-19. The gene calls are TRBV2 and TRBJ2-2; D is perhaps TRBD2 (5 bases). The CDR3 loop reads CATDVARAGELFF. The CDR3 DNA follows: TGTGCCACCGATGTGGCGAGGGCCGGGGAGCTGTTTTTT.